What follows are 10 T cell receptor beta chains derived from one specimen sequenced in a study of cytomegalovirus exposure and HLA in healthy donors (dated by TCRdb to about 2017). Library generation was performed with the immunoSEQ multiplex PCR assay. For the multiplex PCR, a mixture combining 60 forward primers for TCR Vbeta segments and 13 reverse primers for TCR Jbeta segments was used. TCRdb carries this immuneACCESS record with in-frame sequences only. Its versions omit some clonotypes, under half of them owing to an unresolved V gene in the studies checked, with the rest unexplained. The sample table shows some 200,000 clones, and 70% to 90% are seen once. Jointly, the top ten make up 2.2% of the sample. Sequences were obtained from PBMCs. These receptors were collected from a woman aged 25-40 years in good health and CMV-seronegative.

A single count supports this clone. The chain has TRBV6-5 and TRBJ2-3, with 7 bases aligning to TRBD1. The CDR3 is 14 amino acids. The germline V gene has CDR1 MNHEY and CDR2 SVGAGI. V lost 2 bases and J lost 6; bases outside the gene matches: 5. Here the CDR3 DNA reads TGTGCCAGCAGTTACGCAACAGGGGCTGATACGCAGTATTTT. This translates into CASSYATGADTQYF.

J is TRBJ2-5 and V is TRBV29-1; 11 nucleotides align to TRBD1. The J call is doubtful: the DNA matches TRBJ2-7 better. This CDR3 is built from 12 residues. Germline V CDR1 and CDR2: SQVTM, ANQGSEA. CDR3 amino acids: CSAPGQGDEQYF. Written as DNA, the CDR3 is TGCAGCGCCCCGGGACAGGGGGACGAGCAGTACTTC.

V is TRBV19 and J is TRBJ2-2, with D possibly being TRBD2 (5 bases). Germline CDR1 LNHDA, CDR2 SQIVND (reference sequence). Trimming stripped 1 base from V and 2 bases from J, with 11 bases between. The CDR3 is made up of 16 amino acids. CDR3 sequence reads: CASSIGERFNTGELFF. Written as DNA, the CDR3 is TGTGCCAGTAGTATAGGGGAGCGGTTTAACACCGGGGAGCTGTTTTTT.

This rearrangement joins TRBV18 to TRBJ2-7, with D maybe TRBD1 (6 bases). The ends were cut back, 1 base at V and 3 bases at J, with 16 bases in the middle. In germline, CDR1 is KGHSH, CDR2 LQKENI. This CDR3 comprises 16 residues. CDR3 sequence reads: CASSPQTGRKRYEQYF. In nucleotides, the CDR3 is TGTGCCAGCTCACCACAGACAGGTCGTAAACGCTACGAGCAGTACTTC.

The rearrangement uses TRBV19 and TRBJ2-3; D call uncertain. The CDR3 sequence is 11 residues long. Germline V gene sequence: CDR1 LNHDA, CDR2 SQIVND (reference sequence). V was clipped by 7 bases and J by 2 bases, with 4 bases between them. The CDR3: CASKLTDTQYF. The CDR3 nucleotides read TGTGCCAGTAAACTCACAGATACGCAGTATTTT.

This clone came up once. The CDR3: CASSLWGQGMQPQHF. Here the CDR3 DNA reads TGTGCCAGCAGTTTATGGGGACAGGGTATGCAGCCCCAGCATTTT. The chain couples TRBV28 to TRBJ1-5, with TRBD1 matching over 9 bases. The germline gives CDR1 MDHEN, CDR2 SYDVKM. The CDR3 sequence is 15 residues long. V dropped 0 bases and J dropped 7; count of bases not matched to a gene: 4.

About this clone itself: The junction differs from germline at one of its ends, possibly a read error. The chain couples TRBV11-2 to TRBJ2-6; weak D call: TRBD1 (5 bases). Germline CDR1 SGHAT, CDR2 FQNNGV. The CDR3 totals 13 residues. The CDR3 protein is CASSLSGANGLTF. CDR3 nucleotides: TGTGCCAGCAGCTTAAGTGGGGCCAACGGCCTGACTTTC.

This clone was seen a few times. V usage is TRBV4-1 and J usage is TRBJ1-1; D gene unclear. Looked up from germline, CDR1 is MGHRA and CDR2 is YSYEKL. The CDR3 totals 13 residues. V was trimmed by 4 bases and J by 4 bases, leaving 10 bases between them. The CDR3, as DNA: TGCGCCAGCAGCCGCGGGCAAAGCACTGAAGCTTTCTTT. Residues: CASSRGQSTEAFF.

The gene calls are TRBV18 and TRBJ2-5; tentative D call: TRBD1 (6 bases). The length of the CDR3 is 15 residues. V shed 5 bases and J shed 1 base, with 14 bases lying between them. Germline V gene lookup returns CDR1 KGHSH and CDR2 LQKENI. CDR3 sequence (DNA): TGTGCCAGCTCATACACGAACAGGGCCCAAGAGACCCAGTACTTC. Translated: CASSYTNRAQETQYF. Supplemented by reference TRBV18 and TRBJ2-5, the full variable domain reads NAGVMQNPRHLVRRRGQEARLRCSPMKGHSHVYWYRQLPEEGLKFMVYLQKENIIDESGMPKERFSAEFPKEGPSILRIQQVVRGDSAAYFCASSYTNRAQETQYFGPGTRLLVL.

The chain joins TRBV9 to TRBJ2-3, with D maybe TRBD1 (6 bases). This CDR3 region has 15 residues. V lost 4 bases to trimming and J lost 4 bases, with 16 bases between them. Per germline, CDR1 SGDLS and CDR2 YYNGEE. CDR3 in DNA: TGTGCCAGCAGCCCGTCACAGGGCACGCCAGATACGCAGTATTTT. This codes for CASSPSQGTPDTQYF.